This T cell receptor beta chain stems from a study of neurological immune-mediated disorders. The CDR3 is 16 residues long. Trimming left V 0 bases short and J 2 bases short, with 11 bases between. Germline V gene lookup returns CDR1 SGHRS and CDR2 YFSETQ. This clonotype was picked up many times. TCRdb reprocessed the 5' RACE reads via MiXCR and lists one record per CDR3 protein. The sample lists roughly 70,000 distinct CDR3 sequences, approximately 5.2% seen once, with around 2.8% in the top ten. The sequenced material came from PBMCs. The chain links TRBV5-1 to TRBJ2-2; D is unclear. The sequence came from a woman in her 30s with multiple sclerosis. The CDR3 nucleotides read TGCGCCAGCAGCTTGGCCCCTGCAGGAAACACCGGGGAGCTGTTTTTT. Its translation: CASSLAPAGNTGELFF.